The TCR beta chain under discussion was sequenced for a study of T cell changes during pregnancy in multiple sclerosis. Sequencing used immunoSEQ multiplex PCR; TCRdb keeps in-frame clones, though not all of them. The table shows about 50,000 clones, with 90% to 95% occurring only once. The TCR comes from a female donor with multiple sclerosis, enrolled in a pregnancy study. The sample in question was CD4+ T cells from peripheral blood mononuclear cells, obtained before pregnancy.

This CDR3 reads CASSSHPGQGTTDTQYF. In DNA form, the CDR3 reads TGTGCCAGCAGCTCGCACCCGGGACAGGGAACCACAGATACGCAGTATTTT. The rearrangement uses TRBV5-6 and TRBJ2-3; TRBD1 matches 9 bases. The V gene's germline CDR1 is SGHDT and CDR2 YYEEEE. The V and J ends lost 3 bases and 2 bases, in that order; junction bases with no gene match: 10. The CDR3 is 17 amino acids.